The sequence of this T cell receptor (beta chain) was determined in a study of blood T cell repertoires in COVID-19. Data came from immunoSEQ multiplex PCR; TCRdb stores just in-frame clones and leaves some out. The sample lists roughly 270,000 clones; 70% to 90% were seen once. Unmatched junction bases numbered 8, after V lost 4 bases and J lost 9 bases. Germline CDR1 is SGHNT and CDR2 is YENEEA. This CDR3 has 14 amino acids. Sample: peripheral blood. This rearrangement joins TRBV11-3 to TRBJ2-1; 8 bases are a match to TRBD2. This receptor was identified in a man aged 45-65 years with active or convalescent COVID-19. CDR3 sequence reads: CASSSTAGDREQFF. CDR3 sequence (DNA): TGTGCCAGCAGCTCCACAGCGGGAGACCGTGAGCAGTTCTTC. Supplemented by reference TRBV11-3 and TRBJ2-1, the full variable domain reads EAGVVQSPRYKIIEKKQPVAFWCNPISGHNTLYWYLQNLGQGPELLIRYENEEAVDDSQLPKDRFSAERLKGVDSTLKIQPAELGDSAVYLCASSSTAGDREQFFGPGTRLTVL.